This T cell receptor (beta chain) was captured by sequencing in a study of regulatory T cells in long-lasting Graves disease. The time point was: newly diagnosed GD, antithyroid drugs for less than 3 months. The authors made the TCR library using RNA they extracted from PBMCs. For TCR beta, libraries came from iRepertoire HTBI primers and Arm-PCR of CDR3 regions. MiXCR, run by TCRdb on the multiplex PCR reads, gives a single entry per CDR3 protein. The sample has hundreds of thousands of distinct CDR3 sequences; around 16% are singletons. This clonotype was found a few times. This may be a read error: a much more frequent sequence differs by one nucleotide. This CDR3 contains 15 residues. Germline values: CDR1 SGHAT, CDR2 FQDESV (reference sequence). Trimming removed 0 bases from V and 5 bases from J, with 14 bases in between. The same data also went into a second study, on T cells in Graves' hyperthyroidism and ophthalmopathy.

The receptor was isolated from a woman aged 35-60 years with Graves disease. The rearrangement links TRBV11-1 to TRBJ2-7, with D maybe TRBD1 (6 bases). The specimen was peripheral blood mononuclear cells (PBMCs), collected at new diagnosis, from a patient treated with antithyroid drugs. CDR3 nucleotides: TGTGCCAGCAGCTTAGCGAGGACAGCCTGCCACGAGCAGTACTTC. Protein product: CASSLARTACHEQYF.